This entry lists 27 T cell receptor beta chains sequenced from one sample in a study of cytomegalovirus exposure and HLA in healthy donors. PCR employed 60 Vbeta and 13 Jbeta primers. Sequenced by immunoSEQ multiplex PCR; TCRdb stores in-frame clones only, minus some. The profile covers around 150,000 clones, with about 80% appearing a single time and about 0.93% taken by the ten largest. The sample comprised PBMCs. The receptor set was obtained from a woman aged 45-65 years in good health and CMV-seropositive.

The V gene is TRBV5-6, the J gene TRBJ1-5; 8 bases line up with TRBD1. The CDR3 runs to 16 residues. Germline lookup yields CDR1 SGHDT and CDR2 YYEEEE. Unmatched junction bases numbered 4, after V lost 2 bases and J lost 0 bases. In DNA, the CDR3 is TGTGCCAGCAGCTTTCGACAGGGGTATAGCAATCAGCCCCAGCATTTT. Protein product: CASSFRQGYSNQPQHF. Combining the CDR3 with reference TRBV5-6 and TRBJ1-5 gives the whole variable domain DAGVTQSPTHLIKTRGQQVTLRCSPKSGHDTVSWYQQALGQGPQFIFQYYEEEERQRGNFPDRFSGHQFPNYSSELNVNALLLGDSALYLCASSFRQGYSNQPQHFGDGTRLSIL.

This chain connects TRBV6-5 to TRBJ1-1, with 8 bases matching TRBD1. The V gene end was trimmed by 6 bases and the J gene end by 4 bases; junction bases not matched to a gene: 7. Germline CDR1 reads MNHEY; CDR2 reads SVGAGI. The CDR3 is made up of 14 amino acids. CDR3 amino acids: CASSRGRLATEAFF. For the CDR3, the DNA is TGTGCCAGCAGCAGGGGGCGCCTAGCCACTGAAGCTTTCTTT.

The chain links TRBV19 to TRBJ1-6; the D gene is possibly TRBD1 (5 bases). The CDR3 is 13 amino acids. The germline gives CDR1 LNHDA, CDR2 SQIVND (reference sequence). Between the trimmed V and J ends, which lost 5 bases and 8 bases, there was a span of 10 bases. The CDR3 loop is CASSADSYSPLHF. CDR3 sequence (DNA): TGTGCCAGTAGTGCTGACAGCTATTCACCCCTCCACTTT.

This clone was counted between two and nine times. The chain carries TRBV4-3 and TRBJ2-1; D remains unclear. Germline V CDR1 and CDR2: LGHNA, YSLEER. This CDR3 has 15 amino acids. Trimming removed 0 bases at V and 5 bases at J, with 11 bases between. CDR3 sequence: CASSQEPSGHNEQFF. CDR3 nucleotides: TGCGCCAGCAGCCAAGAACCGTCGGGTCACAATGAGCAGTTCTTC.

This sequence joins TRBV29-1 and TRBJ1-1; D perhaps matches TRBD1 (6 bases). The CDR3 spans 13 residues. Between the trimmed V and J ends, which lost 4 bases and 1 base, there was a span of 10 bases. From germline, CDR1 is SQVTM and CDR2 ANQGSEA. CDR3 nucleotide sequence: TGCAGCGTTGGAAAGGGGGAGAACACTGAAGCTTTCTTT. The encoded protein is CSVGKGENTEAFF.

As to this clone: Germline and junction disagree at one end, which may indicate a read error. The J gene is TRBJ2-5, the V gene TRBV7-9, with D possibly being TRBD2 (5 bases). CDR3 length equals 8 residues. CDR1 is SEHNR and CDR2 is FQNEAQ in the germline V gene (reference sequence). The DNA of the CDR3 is TGTGCCAGCAGCTTCGGGAACTTC. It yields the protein CASSFGNF.

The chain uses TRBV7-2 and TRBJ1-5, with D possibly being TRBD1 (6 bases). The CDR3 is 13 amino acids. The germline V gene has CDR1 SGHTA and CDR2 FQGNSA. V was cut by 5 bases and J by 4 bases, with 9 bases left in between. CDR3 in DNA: TGTGCCAGCAGCCCGAGGGGGAATCAGCCCCAGCATTTT. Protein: CASSPRGNQPQHF.

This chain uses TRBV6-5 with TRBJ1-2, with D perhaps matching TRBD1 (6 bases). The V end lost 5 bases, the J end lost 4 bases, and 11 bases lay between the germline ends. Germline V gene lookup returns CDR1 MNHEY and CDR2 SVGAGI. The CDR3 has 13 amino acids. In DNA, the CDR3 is TGTGCCAGCAGTCCTGGGGGCTTCTATGGCTACACCTTC. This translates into CASSPGGFYGYTF.

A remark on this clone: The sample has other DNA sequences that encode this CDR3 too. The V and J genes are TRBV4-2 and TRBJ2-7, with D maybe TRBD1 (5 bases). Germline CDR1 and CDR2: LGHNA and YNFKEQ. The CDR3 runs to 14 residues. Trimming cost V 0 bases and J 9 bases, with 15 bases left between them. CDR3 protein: CASSQDGARGGQYF. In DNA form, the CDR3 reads TGTGCCAGCAGCCAAGATGGGGCCCGTGGCGGGCAGTACTTC.

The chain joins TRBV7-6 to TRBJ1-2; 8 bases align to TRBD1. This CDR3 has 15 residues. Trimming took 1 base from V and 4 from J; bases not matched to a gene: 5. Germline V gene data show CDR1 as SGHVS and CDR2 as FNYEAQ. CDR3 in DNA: TGTGCCAGCAGCTTAGACTCAGGGGGCGGCTATGGCTACACCTTC. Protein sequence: CASSLDSGGGYGYTF. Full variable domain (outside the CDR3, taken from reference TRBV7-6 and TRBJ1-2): GAGVSQSPRYKVTKRGQDVALRCDPISGHVSLYWYRQALGQGPEFLTYFNYEAQQDKSGLPNDRFSAERPEGSISTLTIQRTEQRDSAMYRCASSLDSGGGYGYTFGSGTRLTVV.

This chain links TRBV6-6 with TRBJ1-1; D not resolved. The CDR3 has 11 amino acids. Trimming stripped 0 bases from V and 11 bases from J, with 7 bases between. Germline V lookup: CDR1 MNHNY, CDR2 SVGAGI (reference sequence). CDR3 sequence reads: CASSYSMRAFF. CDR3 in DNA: TGTGCCAGCAGTTACTCGATGCGGGCTTTCTTT.

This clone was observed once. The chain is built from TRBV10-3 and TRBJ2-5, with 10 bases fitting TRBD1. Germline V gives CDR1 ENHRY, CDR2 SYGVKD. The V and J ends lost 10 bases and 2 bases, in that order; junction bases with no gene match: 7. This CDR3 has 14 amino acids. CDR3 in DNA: TGTGCCACCAATCGACAGGGGGCACAAGAGACCCAGTACTTC. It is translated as CATNRQGAQETQYF.

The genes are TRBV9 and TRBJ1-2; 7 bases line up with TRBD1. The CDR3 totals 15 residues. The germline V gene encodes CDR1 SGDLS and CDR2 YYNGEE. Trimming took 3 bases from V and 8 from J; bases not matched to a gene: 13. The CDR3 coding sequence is TGTGCCAGCAGCGGGTTGGCACAGGGGTTGGGAGGCTACACCTTC. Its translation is CASSGLAQGLGGYTF.

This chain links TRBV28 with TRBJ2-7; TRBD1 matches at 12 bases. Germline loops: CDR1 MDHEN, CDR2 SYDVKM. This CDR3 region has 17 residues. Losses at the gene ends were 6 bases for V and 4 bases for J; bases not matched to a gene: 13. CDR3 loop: CASRPPSGTGGSYEQYF. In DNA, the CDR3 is TGTGCCAGCAGACCCCCCTCCGGGACAGGGGGCTCTTACGAGCAGTACTTC.

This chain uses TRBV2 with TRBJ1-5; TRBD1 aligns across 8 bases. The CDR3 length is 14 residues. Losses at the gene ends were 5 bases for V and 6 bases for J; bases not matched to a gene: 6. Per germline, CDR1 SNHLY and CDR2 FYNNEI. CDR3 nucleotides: TGTGCCAGCAGTAGGACAGGGTATTTTCAGCCCCAGCATTTT. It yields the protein CASSRTGYFQPQHF.

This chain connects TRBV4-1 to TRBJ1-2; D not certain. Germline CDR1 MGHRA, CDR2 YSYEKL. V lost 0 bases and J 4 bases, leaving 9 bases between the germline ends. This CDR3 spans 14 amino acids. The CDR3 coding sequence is TGCGCCAGCAGCCAAGATGAGGACTCCTATGGCTACACCTTC. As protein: CASSQDEDSYGYTF.

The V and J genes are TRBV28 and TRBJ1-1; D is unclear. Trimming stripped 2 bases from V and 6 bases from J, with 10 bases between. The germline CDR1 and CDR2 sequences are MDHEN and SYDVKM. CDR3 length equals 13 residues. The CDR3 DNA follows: TGTGCCAGCAGTTTACGTCTAGAGGCTGAAGCTTTCTTT. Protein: CASSLRLEAEAFF. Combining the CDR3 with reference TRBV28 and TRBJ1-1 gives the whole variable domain DVKVTQSSRYLVKRTGEKVFLECVQDMDHENMFWYRQDPGLGLRLIYFSYDVKMKEKGDIPEGYSVSREKKERFSLILESASTNQTSMYLCASSLRLEAEAFFGQGTRLTVV.

CDR3 amino acids: CASSLRQGGGYTF. The CDR3 DNA sequence: TGTGCCAGCAGCTTAAGGCAGGGGGGTGGCTACACCTTC. The chain couples TRBV5-5 to TRBJ1-2; 7 positions agree with TRBD1. Germline V CDR1 and CDR2: SGHKS, YYEKEE (reference sequence). CDR3 length: 13 amino acids. Trimming removed 2 bases from V and 7 bases from J; junction bases left unmatched: 5.

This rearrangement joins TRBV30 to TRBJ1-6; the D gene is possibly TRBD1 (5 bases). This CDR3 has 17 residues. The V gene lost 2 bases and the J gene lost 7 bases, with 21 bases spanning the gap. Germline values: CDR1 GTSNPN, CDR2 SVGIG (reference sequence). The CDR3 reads CAWSPPPEWGWNSPLHF. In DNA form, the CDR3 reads TGTGCCTGGAGTCCGCCCCCGGAGTGGGGCTGGAATTCACCCCTCCACTTT.

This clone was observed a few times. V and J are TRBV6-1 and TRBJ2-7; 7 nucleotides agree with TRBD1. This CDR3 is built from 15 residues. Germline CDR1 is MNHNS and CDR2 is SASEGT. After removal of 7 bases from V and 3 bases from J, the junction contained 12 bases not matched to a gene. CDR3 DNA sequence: TGTGCCAGCACCAAAGCAGGACAGGAAAGCTACGAGCAGTACTTC. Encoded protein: CASTKAGQESYEQYF.

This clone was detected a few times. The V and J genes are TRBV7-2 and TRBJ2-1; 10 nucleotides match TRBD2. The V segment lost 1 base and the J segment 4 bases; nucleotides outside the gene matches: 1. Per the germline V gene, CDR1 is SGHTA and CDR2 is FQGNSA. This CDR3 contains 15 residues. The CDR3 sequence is CASSLGLAGYNEQFF. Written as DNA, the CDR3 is TGTGCCAGCAGCTTAGGACTAGCGGGTTACAATGAGCAGTTCTTC.

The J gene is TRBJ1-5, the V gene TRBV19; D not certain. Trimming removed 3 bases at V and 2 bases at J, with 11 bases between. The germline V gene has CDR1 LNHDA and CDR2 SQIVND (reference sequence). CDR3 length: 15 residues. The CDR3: CASSIPAVGNQPQHF. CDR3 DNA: TGTGCCAGTAGTATCCCCGCGGTGGGCAATCAGCCCCAGCATTTT. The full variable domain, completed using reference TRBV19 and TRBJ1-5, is DGGITQSPKYLFRKEGQNVTLSCEQNLNHDAMYWYRQDPGQGLRLIYYSQIVNDFQKGDIAEGYSVSREKKESFPLTVTSAQKNPTAFYLCASSIPAVGNQPQHFGDGTRLSIL.

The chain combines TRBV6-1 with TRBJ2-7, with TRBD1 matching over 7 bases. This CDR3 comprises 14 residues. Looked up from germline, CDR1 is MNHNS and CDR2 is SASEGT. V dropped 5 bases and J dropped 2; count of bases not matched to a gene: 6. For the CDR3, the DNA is TGTGCCAGCAGTTGGGGACAGCCTGCCTACGAGCAGTACTTC. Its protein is CASSWGQPAYEQYF.

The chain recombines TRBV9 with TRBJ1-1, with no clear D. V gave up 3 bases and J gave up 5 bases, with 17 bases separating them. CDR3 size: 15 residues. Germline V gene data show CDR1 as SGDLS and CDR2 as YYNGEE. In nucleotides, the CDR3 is TGTGCCAGCAGCGACAAGCCCGAGGGCAGTACTGAAGCTTTCTTT. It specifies CASSDKPEGSTEAFF.

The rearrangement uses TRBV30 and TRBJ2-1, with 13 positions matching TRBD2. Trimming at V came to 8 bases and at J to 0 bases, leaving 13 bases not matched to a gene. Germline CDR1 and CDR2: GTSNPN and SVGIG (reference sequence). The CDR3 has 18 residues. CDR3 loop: CARDRGLAGVSSYNEQFF. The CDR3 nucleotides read TGTGCCCGGGACAGAGGACTAGCGGGGGTTTCCTCCTACAATGAGCAGTTCTTC.

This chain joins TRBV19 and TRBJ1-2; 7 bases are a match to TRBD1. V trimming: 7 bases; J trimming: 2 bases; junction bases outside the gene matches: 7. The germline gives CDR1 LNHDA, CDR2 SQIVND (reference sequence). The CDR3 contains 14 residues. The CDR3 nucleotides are TGTGCCAGTACTCCGGACAGGAGCAACTATGGCTACACCTTC. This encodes CASTPDRSNYGYTF.

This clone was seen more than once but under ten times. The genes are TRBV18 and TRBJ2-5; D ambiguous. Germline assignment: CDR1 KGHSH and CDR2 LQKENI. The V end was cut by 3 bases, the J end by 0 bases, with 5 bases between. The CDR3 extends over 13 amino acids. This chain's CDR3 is CASSPNYQETQYF. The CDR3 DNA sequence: TGTGCCAGCTCACCGAACTACCAAGAGACCCAGTACTTC.